This TCR beta chain was observed in a study of cytomegalovirus exposure and HLA in healthy donors (dated by TCRdb to about 2017). About the investigation overall: An earlier analysis of some 500 of the donors reported 250 to 300 Gb of sequence data and 117 million unique TCR beta sequences from 150 million to 200 million T cells. Approximately 310 gigabases of sequencing data and around 88 million unique TCR sequences made up an early release that covered several hundred HLA-typed donors. Of the approximately 400 genotyped donors, 75% to 85% were placed in the genetic ancestry cluster associated with self-reported Caucasian donors. The study was designed to test whether signatures of past pathogen exposure could be identified by cataloging public T cell receptors. Using immunosequencing, the study profiled T cell repertoires from roughly 650 subjects and related those repertoires to cytomegalovirus serostatus. In addition to the first cohort of approximately 650 subjects, a separate validation cohort of 120 different subjects was used. To predict cytomegalovirus infection status, the study combined high-throughput TCR immunosequencing, statistical association of individual TCRs with disease status, and machine learning. To study patterns of TCR occurrence, a later analysis re-analyzed previously published TCR beta repertoires from several hundred donors and added high-resolution HLA genotyping. The later analysis used no new phenotypic data to find candidate immune exposures, relying instead on TCR beta sequences and their occurrence across donors. To decide whether each TCR beta V gene segment behaved as functional or pseudogenic, an earlier analysis of over 500 of the donors relied on high-throughput TCR beta sequencing. Donor age, sex, ethnicity and CMV serostatus were compiled alongside the repertoire data. In a later genetic analysis, genome-wide SNP genotypes for about 65% of the 666 donors were used, and that subset was treated as a discovery cohort. All discovery cohort repertoires had been generated on a single sequencing platform. Class I and class II HLA loci were covered by the typing at four-digit resolution. Typing coverage differed by locus: A, B, C, DRB1 and DQB1 were typed in roughly 620-640 donors, DQA1 in 500 to 550, DPA1 in around 610, and DPB1 in around 440. Four to six DR-DQ haplotypes were handled as single units for association and clustering because linkage in the cohort was strong. Across some 400 genotyped donors of the cohort, an average of roughly 250,000 unique TCR beta nucleotide sequences per donor were sequenced, and 15% to 20% of those sequences were non-productive.

Library preparation employed the immunoSEQ multiplex PCR assay. The multiplex PCR relied on a mix of 60 forward primers for TCR Vbeta segments and 13 reverse primers for TCR Jbeta segments. The CDR3 region of rearranged TCR beta genes was amplified from genomic DNA with a multiplex PCR assay. The Illumina HiSeq System was used to sequence the amplified TCR beta libraries as 87-base-pair reads. In the source study's methods: Across the 500 to 750 repertoires, a later analysis counted tens of millions of unique TCR beta chains, roughly 11 million of which were shared by at least two donors. Raw reads were error-corrected and collapsed into unique sequences with a nearest-neighbor algorithm that merged closely related sequences to remove PCR and sequencing errors. CDR3 sequences were aligned to IMGT reference sequences to assign V, D and J gene segments. For a sequence to be retained, a match of at least six nucleotides was required to both a V gene segment and a J gene segment. A rearrangement was called productive if the CDR3 had no stop codons and remained in frame with V and J, and every other rearrangement was called non-productive. Following IMGT convention, CDR3 was defined as the stretch from the second conserved V-encoded cysteine to the conserved J-encoded phenylalanine. The earlier analysis of approximately 500 of the donors excluded sequences that lacked an unambiguous match to a single V gene segment. An earlier analysis of 550 to 650 of the donors classified V segments as functional when productive rearrangements were above 56.7% and as segregating when the standard deviation between donors was above 5%. To diagnose cytomegalovirus status from the catalog of TCR beta chain sequences, a statistical classification framework was built. In a later analysis, V and J genes were assigned by comparing TCR nucleotide sequences against IMGT/GENE-DB human TR gene sequences. A later analysis assigned CDR3 sequences and most-parsimonious VDJ recombination scenarios with the TCRdist pipeline. In a later analysis, each TCR beta chain was defined by its CDR3 amino acid sequence together with its V-gene family, and reads without a unique V-gene family were excluded. A later analysis removed 592 highly shared, low-generation-probability nucleotide sequences to deal with suspected cross-contamination and a sequencing artifact. In a later analysis, a clonal expansion index was calculated for each public chain from normalized within-repertoire ranks of inferred template counts. Generation probabilities in a later analysis came from a VDJ recombination model fitted to out-of-frame rearrangements, and those results were checked against IGoR. A later analysis scored TCR-TCR, TCR-HLA and TCR-CMV co-occurrence with hypergeometric tests, applying a repertoire-size bias correction to TCR pairs. To estimate false discovery rates, a later analysis permuted the HLA or CMV assignments 20 times. A later analysis grouped co-occurring TCRs with DBSCAN, adding TCRdist sequence similarity when clustering within HLA-allele-positive subsets. For co-occurrence clustering, repertoires with fewer than 30,000 or more than 120,000 public chains were excluded, along with four or five repertoires with anomalous nucleotide sharing. Drawn from immuneACCESS, this table holds only the in-frame rearrangements with V and J called that TCRdb kept. Clones are partly lost; checked studies trace under half to an unresolved V gene and leave the rest unexplained. Clonal size and the V and J genes are those of that table, whereas D and trimming came from the DNA. The table for this sample shows about 31,000 clones. Together, the top ten hold approximately 4.8% of the sample.

On this clone: Its binding antigen is unknown.

What the study reported, not specific to this receptor: About 15 rarely observed V segments, including chromosome 9 orphons, were excluded from the earlier analysis of approximately 500 of the donors because counts were too low. A further reported finding was that TCR beta sequences accurately predicted the HLA-A and HLA-B alleles for most subjects in the first cohort. In a later analysis, over 15,000 TCR beta sequences were associated with specific HLA alleles at a false discovery rate of 0.05. In a later analysis, HLA-associated TCR beta chains were found to be more clonally expanded and to have lower generation probabilities than equally common non-associated chains. For the cohort, immune exposure information was limited to CMV serostatus. The classifier was reported to diagnose cytomegalovirus status with high specificity and sensitivity in both the original cohort and the validation cohort. A group of highly shared sequence variants was considered likely to be a technical artifact of the sequencing pipeline. Broadly in line with IMGT annotations, most TCR beta V segments showed up in productive rearrangements about 90% or about 30% of the time in an earlier analysis of several hundred of the donors. Linkage disequilibrium might explain the correlated functional status among segregating V segments, but an unknown experimental factor could not be ruled out. When HLA alleles, especially DR and DQ, strongly co-occurred, attributing TCR associations to individual alleles was difficult. Because HLA typing was missing for some donors at each locus, association tests included only the typed subset. Three of the identified cytomegalovirus-associated TCR beta chains were confirmed in vitro to be specific for cytomegalovirus antigens. The cohort was sequenced for TCR beta chains only, and without alpha or paired-chain data the features that could be detected were limited. Sequencing depth was assumed to be roughly uniform across donors in the presence/absence analyses, though that assumption may not hold. A later analysis reported that several top co-occurrence clusters appeared linked to parvovirus B19, influenza, CMV and Epstein-Barr virus. In a later genetic analysis, fewer N-insertions in productive TCRs were reported among donors in an Asian-associated ancestry cluster than the 666-donor mean. The study gave a list of under 200 TCR beta chains associated with cytomegalovirus. In a later analysis, TCR association rates were found to vary across HLA loci, with the most associated TCRs seen for DRB1 alleles and the fewest for HLA-C alleles. Across donors, most TCR sequences were observed very rarely, whereas some public TCRs were present in many individuals. A later analysis found that most CMV-associated TCR beta chains appeared HLA-restricted, with HLA associations seemingly driven largely by CMV exposure. Some IMGT-functional V segments, including TRBV6-2 and TRBV6-3, could not be told apart with the 87-base-pair reads, so those segments were excluded. The authors suggested that the approach could potentially be generalized to other disease states and immunological phenotypes. An association between a missense DCLRE1C variant and V-gene and J-gene trimming of TCR beta chains was found in a later genetic analysis and replicated in an independent cohort.

In total, roughly 670 healthy bone marrow donors made up the cohort. Cohort members were all nominally healthy when sampled, although unrecorded immune exposures were likely present. The donor was CMV seronegative and belonged to the group of approximately 320 seronegative cohort members. Every donor gave a peripheral blood sample, and the peripheral blood mononuclear cells from that sample were used for TCR beta sequencing. Genomic DNA was extracted from the blood cell samples with the Qiagen DNeasy Blood Extraction Kit. According to the germline V gene (reference sequence), CDR1 reads SGHNT and CDR2 reads YYREEE. There are 16 amino acids in the CDR3, from cysteine to phenylalanine inclusive. The kept DNA is CDR3 alone, 48 bases in frame from the first base. The V and J ends are trimmed by 6 bases and 5 bases, leaving 23 bases between them.

Rearrangement joined TRBV5-4 to TRBJ2-5; the D gene is unclear. The sample consisted of PBMCs. This receptor was taken from a female donor in good health and CMV-seronegative. In nucleotide form, the sequence is TGTGCCAGCACCAATACCCCACGGTCCCCTATGGAGACCCAGTACTTC. This translates into CASTNTPRSPMETQYF.